The 12 T cell receptor beta chains given below trace back to one sample, sequenced in a study of blood T cell repertoires in COVID-19. Some clones are missing from TCRdb's copy, which holds only in-frame ones; the method was immunoSEQ multiplex PCR. The data show roughly 220,000 clones, 65% to 85% seen once. Sample: peripheral blood. These receptors were taken from a woman in her 30s who had recovered from COVID-19.

V gene TRBV5-6 combines with J gene TRBJ2-1; D is undetermined. The CDR3 has 14 amino acids. Trimming removed 1 base at V and 0 bases at J, with 5 bases between. CDR1 and CDR2 from the germline V gene are SGHDT and YYEEEE. The CDR3 nucleotides read TGTGCCAGCAGCTTGTCAGGCTCCTACAATGAGCAGTTCTTC. Translation: CASSLSGSYNEQFF.

The gene calls are TRBV27 and TRBJ2-2; TRBD2 agrees at 7 bases. Germline CDR1 is MNHEY and CDR2 is SMNVEV (reference sequence). The CDR3 spans 15 residues. Germline trimming cut 4 bases from V and 7 bases from J; bases unmatched to any gene: 9. DNA of the CDR3: TGTGCCAGCAGTTACGGCGGGAGATACGGCGGGGAGCTGTTTTTT. Translation gives CASSYGGRYGGELFF.

The chain links TRBV13 to TRBJ2-2; maybe TRBD2 (6 bases). Trimming removed 3 bases at V and 0 bases at J, with 8 bases between. CDR1 is PRHDT and CDR2 is FYEKMQ in the germline V gene (reference sequence). The CDR3 sequence is 15 residues long. CDR3 DNA: TGTGCCAGCAGCTTGGGCGGGGCGAACACCGGGGAGCTGTTTTTT. Translating it yields CASSLGGANTGELFF.

The rearrangement uses TRBV9 and TRBJ1-4, with 9 bases matching TRBD1. Germline V gives CDR1 SGDLS, CDR2 YYNGEE. CDR3 length: 15 amino acids. Germline trimming cut 4 bases from V and 2 bases from J; bases unmatched to any gene: 3. The chain's CDR3 is CASSPGQGTNEKLFF. Here the CDR3 DNA reads TGTGCCAGCAGCCCGGGACAGGGTACTAATGAAAAACTGTTTTTT.

This chain links TRBV6-5 with TRBJ1-1; D is ambiguous. V lost 5 bases to trimming and J lost 2 bases, with 9 bases between them. Germline-derived CDR1 and CDR2 are MNHEY and SVGAGI. The CDR3 contains 13 residues. CDR3 DNA sequence: TGTGCCAGCAGTCGCCTCAGAAACACTGAAGCTTTCTTT. This sequence encodes CASSRLRNTEAFF.

CDR3 sequence reads: CACYMHRDTYNEQFF. CDR3 in DNA: TGTGCCTGTTATATGCACCGGGATACCTACAATGAGCAGTTCTTC. This sequence joins TRBV30 and TRBJ2-1; D perhaps matches TRBD2 (5 bases). Trimming cost V 6 bases and J 2 bases, with 17 bases left between them. The CDR3 contains 15 residues. Per the germline V gene, CDR1 is GTSNPN and CDR2 is SVGIG (reference sequence).

CDR3 DNA: TGTGCCAGCAGTCCGGACAGCCAAGAGACCCAGTACTTC. The encoded protein is CASSPDSQETQYF. The chain links TRBV6-5 to TRBJ2-5; D is perhaps TRBD1 (6 bases). V was pared by 5 bases and J by 1 base, with 8 bases between. CDR3 size: 13 residues. The germline gives CDR1 MNHEY, CDR2 SVGAGI.

The genes are TRBV3-1 (or the pseudogene TRBV3-2) and TRBJ2-7, with 7 positions matching TRBD2. Trimming at V came to 0 bases and at J to 5 bases, leaving 13 bases not matched to a gene. The CDR3 spans 17 residues. Germline V lookup: CDR1 LGHDT, CDR2 YNNKEL (reference sequence). The CDR3 DNA follows: TGTGCCAGCAGCCAAGATTCAACTAGCGCATTCGGCAACGAGCAGTACTTC. It encodes CASSQDSTSAFGNEQYF.

The chain employs TRBV6-4 and TRBJ2-5; D is perhaps TRBD2 (6 bases). The V gene's germline CDR1 is MRHNA and CDR2 SNTAGT. V was shortened by 8 bases and J by 1 base, with 20 bases between the two germline ends. The CDR3 loop spans 16 amino acids. CDR3 sequence (DNA): TGTGCCAGCCCTTCGCCCGAACTAGCAGCCCAAGAGACCCAGTACTTC. Translated: CASPSPELAAQETQYF.

J is TRBJ2-7 and V is TRBV5-1; TRBD2 aligns across 8 bases. V lost 4 bases to trimming and J lost 6 bases; unmatched junction nucleotides: 15. There are 16 residues in the CDR3. Germline CDR1 and CDR2: SGHRS and YFSETQ. This chain's CDR3 is CASSRSAGTSPLEQYF. As DNA, the CDR3 is TGCGCCAGCAGCCGCAGCGCCGGGACTAGTCCCCTCGAGCAGTACTTC.

This sequence joins TRBV11-1 and TRBJ2-7; the match to TRBD1 covers 7 bases. In germline, CDR1 is SGHAT, CDR2 FQDESV (reference sequence). Trimming at V came to 5 bases and at J to 3 bases, leaving 13 bases not matched to a gene. The CDR3 spans 16 residues. The CDR3 spells CASSPAGMRGLYEQYF. The CDR3 DNA is TGTGCCAGCAGCCCTGCCGGTATGAGGGGGCTCTACGAGCAGTACTTC.

V is TRBV27 and J is TRBJ2-1, with 13 bases identical to TRBD2. This CDR3 comprises 13 residues. Germline CDR1 MNHEY, CDR2 SMNVEV (reference sequence). With V trimmed by 10 bases and J by 10 bases, 7 bases remained unmatched. In nucleotides, the CDR3 is TGTGCCACCGGACTAGCGGGAGTTGGCGAGCAGTTCTTC. This gives the protein CATGLAGVGEQFF.